What follows is one T cell receptor (beta chain) and its context. This record comes from a study of technical replicates of blood from a few donors. Measured with immunoSEQ multiplex PCR; TCRdb has only the in-frame clones, and not every one. The sample consists of 6,000 to 7,000 clones, 95% to 97% of them appearing once. Unmatched junction bases numbered 10, after V lost 2 bases and J lost 6 bases. The CDR3 contains 16 residues. Per the germline V gene, CDR1 is MNHNS and CDR2 is SASEGT. The chain carries TRBV6-1 and TRBJ2-1; 7 bases map to TRBD2. Sample: PBMCs. This sequence originates from a human donor in good health. CDR3 in amino acids: CASSELFAGVTNEQFF. In DNA form, the CDR3 reads TGTGCCAGCAGTGAACTATTTGCGGGAGTGACCAATGAGCAGTTCTTC.